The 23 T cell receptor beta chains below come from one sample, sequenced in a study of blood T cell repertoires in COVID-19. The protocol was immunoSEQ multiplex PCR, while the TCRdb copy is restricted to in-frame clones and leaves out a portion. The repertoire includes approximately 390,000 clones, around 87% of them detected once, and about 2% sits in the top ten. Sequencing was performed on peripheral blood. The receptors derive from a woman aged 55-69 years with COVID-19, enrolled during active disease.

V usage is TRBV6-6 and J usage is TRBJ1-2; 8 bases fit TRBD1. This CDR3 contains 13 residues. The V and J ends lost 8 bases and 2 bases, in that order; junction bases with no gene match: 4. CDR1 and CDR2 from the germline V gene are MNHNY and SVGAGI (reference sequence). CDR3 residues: CASADRVNYGYTF. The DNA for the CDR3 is TGTGCCAGCGCGGACAGGGTCAACTATGGCTACACCTTC.

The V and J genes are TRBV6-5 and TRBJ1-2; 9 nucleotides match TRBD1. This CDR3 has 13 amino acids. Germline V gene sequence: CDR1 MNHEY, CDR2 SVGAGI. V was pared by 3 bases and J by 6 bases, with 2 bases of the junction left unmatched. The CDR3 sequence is CASSYRDRDGYTF. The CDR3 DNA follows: TGTGCCAGCAGTTATAGGGACAGGGATGGCTACACCTTC.

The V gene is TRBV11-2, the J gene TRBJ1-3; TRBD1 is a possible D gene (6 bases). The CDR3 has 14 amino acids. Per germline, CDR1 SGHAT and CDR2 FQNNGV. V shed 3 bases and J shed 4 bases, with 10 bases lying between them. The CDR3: CASSFQDRGNTIYF. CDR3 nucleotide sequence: TGTGCCAGCAGCTTTCAGGACAGAGGAAACACCATATATTTT.

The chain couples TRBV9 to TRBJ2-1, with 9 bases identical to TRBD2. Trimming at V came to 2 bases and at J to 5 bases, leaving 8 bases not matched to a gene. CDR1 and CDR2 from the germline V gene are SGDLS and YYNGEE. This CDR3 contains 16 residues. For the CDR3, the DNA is TGTGCCAGCAGCGTTGGTACTAGCGGGCAGGACAATGAGCAGTTCTTC. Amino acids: CASSVGTSGQDNEQFF.

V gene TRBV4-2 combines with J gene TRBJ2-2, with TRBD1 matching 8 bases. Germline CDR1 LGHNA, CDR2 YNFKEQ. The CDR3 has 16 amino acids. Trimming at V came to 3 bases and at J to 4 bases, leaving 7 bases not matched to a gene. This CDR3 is CASSQAGQELTGELFF. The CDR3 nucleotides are TGTGCCAGCAGCCAGGCGGGACAGGAACTCACCGGGGAGCTGTTTTTT.

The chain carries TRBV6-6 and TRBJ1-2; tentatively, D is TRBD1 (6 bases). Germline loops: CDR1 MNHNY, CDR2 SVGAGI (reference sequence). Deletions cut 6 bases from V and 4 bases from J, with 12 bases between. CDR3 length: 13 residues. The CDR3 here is CASSNGQSYGYTF. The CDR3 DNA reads TGTGCCAGCAGCAACGGACAGAGCTATGGCTACACCTTC.

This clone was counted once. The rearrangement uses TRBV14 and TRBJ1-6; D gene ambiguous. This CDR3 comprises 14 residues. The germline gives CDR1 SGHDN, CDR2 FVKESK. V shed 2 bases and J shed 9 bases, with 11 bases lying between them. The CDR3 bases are TGTGCCAGCAGCCAAACCCACTTCGGTTCACCCCTCCACTTT. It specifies CASSQTHFGSPLHF.

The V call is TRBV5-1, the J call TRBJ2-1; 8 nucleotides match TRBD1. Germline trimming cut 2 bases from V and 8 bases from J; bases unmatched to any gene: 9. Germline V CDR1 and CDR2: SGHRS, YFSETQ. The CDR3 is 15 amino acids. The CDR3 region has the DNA TGCGCCAGCAGCTTTCGGGCAGGGGGCGGGTATGAGCAGTTCTTC. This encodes CASSFRAGGGYEQFF.

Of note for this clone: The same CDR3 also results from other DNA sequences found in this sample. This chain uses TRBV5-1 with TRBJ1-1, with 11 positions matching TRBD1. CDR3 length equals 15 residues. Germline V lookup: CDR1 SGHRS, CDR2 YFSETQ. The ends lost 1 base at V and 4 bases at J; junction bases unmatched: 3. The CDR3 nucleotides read TGCGCCAGCAGCTTGAGGGGACAGGGGGGCACTGAAGCTTTCTTT. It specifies CASSLRGQGGTEAFF.

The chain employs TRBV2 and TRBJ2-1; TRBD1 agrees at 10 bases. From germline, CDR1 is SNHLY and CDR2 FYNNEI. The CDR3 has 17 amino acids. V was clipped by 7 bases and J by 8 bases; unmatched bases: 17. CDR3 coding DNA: TGTGCCAGCACAGTGGTGGTCGAGAGACAGGGGGCACATGAGCAGTTCTTC. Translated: CASTVVVERQGAHEQFF.

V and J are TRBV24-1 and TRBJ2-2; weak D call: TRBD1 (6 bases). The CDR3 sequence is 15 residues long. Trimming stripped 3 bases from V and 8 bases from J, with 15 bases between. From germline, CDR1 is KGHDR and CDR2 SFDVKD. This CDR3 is CATSDPGQFRGELFF. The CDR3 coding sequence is TGTGCCACCAGTGATCCCGGACAGTTCCGAGGGGAGCTGTTTTTT.

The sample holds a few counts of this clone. The CDR3 spells CASSLGPDQPQHF. CDR3 bases: TGCGCCAGCAGCCTGGGGCCTGATCAGCCCCAGCATTTT. This chain connects TRBV4-1 to TRBJ1-5, with D possibly being TRBD1 (5 bases). CDR3 length: 13 residues. In germline, CDR1 is MGHRA, CDR2 YSYEKL. Trimming stripped 4 bases from V and 5 bases from J, with 9 bases between.

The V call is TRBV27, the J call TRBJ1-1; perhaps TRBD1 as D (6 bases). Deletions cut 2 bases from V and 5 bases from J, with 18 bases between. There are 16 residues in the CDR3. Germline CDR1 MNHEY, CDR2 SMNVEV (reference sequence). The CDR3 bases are TGTGCCAGCAGTTTAGGGTTGGGCAGGGGAAAAACTGAAGCTTTCTTT. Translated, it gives CASSLGLGRGKTEAFF.

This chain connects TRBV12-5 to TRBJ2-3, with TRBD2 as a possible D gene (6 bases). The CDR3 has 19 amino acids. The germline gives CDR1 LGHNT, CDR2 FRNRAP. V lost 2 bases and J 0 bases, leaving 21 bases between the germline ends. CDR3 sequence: CASGLTTPGLALSTDTQYF. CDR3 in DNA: TGTGCTAGTGGTTTGACAACGCCGGGACTCGCCCTGAGCACAGATACGCAGTATTTT.

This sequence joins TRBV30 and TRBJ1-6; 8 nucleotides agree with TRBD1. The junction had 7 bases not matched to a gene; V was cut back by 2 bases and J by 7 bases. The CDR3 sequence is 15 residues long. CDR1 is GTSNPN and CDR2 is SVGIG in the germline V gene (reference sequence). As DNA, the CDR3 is TGTGCCTGGAGTCCCCGGACAGGGAGAAATTCACCCCTCCACTTT. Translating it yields CAWSPRTGRNSPLHF.

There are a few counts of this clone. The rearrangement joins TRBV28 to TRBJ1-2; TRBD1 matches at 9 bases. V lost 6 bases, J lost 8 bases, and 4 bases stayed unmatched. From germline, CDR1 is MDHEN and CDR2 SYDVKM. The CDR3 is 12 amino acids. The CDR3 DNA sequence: TGTGCCAGCAGGACAGGGGGTAGCGGCTACACCTTC. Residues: CASRTGGSGYTF.

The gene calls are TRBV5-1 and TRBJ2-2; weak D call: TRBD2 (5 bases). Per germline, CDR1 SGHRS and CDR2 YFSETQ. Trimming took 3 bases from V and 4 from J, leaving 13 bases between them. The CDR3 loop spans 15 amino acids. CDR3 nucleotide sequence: TGCGCCAGCAGCTCGATTGCGGGTGGCACCGGGGAGCTGTTTTTT. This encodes CASSSIAGGTGELFF. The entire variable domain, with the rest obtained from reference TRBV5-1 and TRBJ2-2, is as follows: KAGVTQTPRYLIKTRGQQVTLSCSPISGHRSVSWYQQTPGQGLQFLFEYFSETQRNKGNFPGRFSGRQFSNSRSEMNVSTLELGDSALYLCASSSIAGGTGELFFGEGSRLTVL.

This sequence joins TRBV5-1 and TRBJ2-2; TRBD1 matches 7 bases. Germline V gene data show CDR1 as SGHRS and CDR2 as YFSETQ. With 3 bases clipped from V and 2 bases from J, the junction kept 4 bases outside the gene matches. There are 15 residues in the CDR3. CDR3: CASSSGQTNTGELFF. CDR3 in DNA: TGCGCCAGCAGCTCGGGACAGACAAACACCGGGGAGCTGTTTTTT.

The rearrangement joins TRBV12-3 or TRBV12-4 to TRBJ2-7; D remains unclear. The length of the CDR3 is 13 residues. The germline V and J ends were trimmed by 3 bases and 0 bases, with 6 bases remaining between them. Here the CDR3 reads CASSFTSSYEQYF. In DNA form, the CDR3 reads TGTGCCAGCAGTTTTACAAGCTCCTACGAGCAGTACTTC.

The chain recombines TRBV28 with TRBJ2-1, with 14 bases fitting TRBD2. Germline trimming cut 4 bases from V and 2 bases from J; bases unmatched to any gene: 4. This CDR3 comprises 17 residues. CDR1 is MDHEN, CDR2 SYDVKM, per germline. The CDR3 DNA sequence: TGTGCCAGCAGTTCGGGACTAGCGGGGGAGCCCTACAATGAGCAGTTCTTC. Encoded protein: CASSSGLAGEPYNEQFF.

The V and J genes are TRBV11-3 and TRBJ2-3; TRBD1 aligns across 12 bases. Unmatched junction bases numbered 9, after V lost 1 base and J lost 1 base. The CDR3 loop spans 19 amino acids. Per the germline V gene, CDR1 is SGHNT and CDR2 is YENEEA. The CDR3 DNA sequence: TGTGCCAGCAGCTTAGGGGGGGGACAGGGGGCCCGGCGCACAGATACGCAGTATTTT. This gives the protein CASSLGGGQGARRTDTQYF.

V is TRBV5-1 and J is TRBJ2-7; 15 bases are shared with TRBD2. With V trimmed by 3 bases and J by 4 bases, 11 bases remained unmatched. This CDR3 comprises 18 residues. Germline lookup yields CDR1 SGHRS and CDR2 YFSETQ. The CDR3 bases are TGCGCCAGCAGCTCAGGGACTAGCGGGGGGTCCCGACGGTACGAGCAGTACTTC. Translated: CASSSGTSGGSRRYEQYF.

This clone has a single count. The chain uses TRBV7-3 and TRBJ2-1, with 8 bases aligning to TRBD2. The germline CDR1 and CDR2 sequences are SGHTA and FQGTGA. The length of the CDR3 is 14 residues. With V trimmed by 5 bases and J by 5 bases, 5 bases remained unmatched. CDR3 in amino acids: CASSILAGHNEQFF. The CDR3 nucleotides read TGTGCCAGCAGCATTTTAGCGGGGCACAATGAGCAGTTCTTC.